Sequencing of this T cell receptor (beta chain) was carried out in a study of blood T cell repertoires in COVID-19 (dated by TCRdb to the early 2020s). Describing the broader study: Collaborator samples came from the United States, Italy and Spain and covered acute and convalescent phases of COVID-19. Samples came from the ongoing ImmuneRACE study (first 160 participants) plus 1,254 subjects from 6 global collaborators. Where HLA class I and class II types were available, the types were taken from metadata supplied by the sample provider, not from assay-based typing. The repertoires were released in a freely available public database intended as a resource for research on the immune response to SARS-CoV-2. The prospective study material was composed of cDNA or gDNA derived from T cells, B-cell-depleted T cells, or PBMCs. Nearly every sample came with metadata listing a de-identified subject ID, COVID-19 status, age in years and sex. The dataset comprised deeply sampled blood TCRbeta repertoires from subjects exposed to, actively infected with, or recovered from COVID-19.

CDR1 and CDR2 were assigned from the germline V gene as SNHLY and FYNNEI. The CDR3 goes from the cysteine to the phenylalanine over 14 residues. Only the CDR3 DNA is retained, 42 bases long and in frame from the first base. V is reduced by 8 bases and J by 5 bases, leaving a spacing of 19 bases between them. TCRbeta CDR3 regions were amplified from genomic DNA using the immunoSEQ Assay, a bias-controlled multiplex PCR. In the authors' own workflow: Within the assay, amplification of reference gene primers was used to estimate how many nucleated cells each sample contained. Sequence reads were collapsed and filtered to measure the absolute abundance of every unique TCRbeta CDR3 rearrangement. For each sample, productive Simpson clonality was calculated as the square root of Simpson's diversity index across productive rearrangements. Drawn from immuneACCESS, this table holds only the in-frame rearrangements with V and J called that TCRdb kept. Clones are partly lost; checked studies trace under half to an unresolved V gene and leave the rest unexplained. V, J and clone size are those of that table, while D and trimming were read from the DNA. The sample yields approximately 220,000 clones; 70% to 90% were counted once. Of the sample, roughly 2.6% falls within the top ten clones.

Samples from volunteer blood donors who had recovered from COVID-19 were contributed by a second Seattle source. Whole blood was collected in K2EDTA tubes by collaborating institutions according to the institutions' own protocols. For TCRbeta analysis, collaborators shipped samples as frozen whole blood, isolated PBMCs, or DNA extracted from either of those sample types. Study-wide findings and limitations: The amount of clinical and demographic metadata varied by source and participant and was provided uncurated.

In regard to this clone: The antigen it recognizes is unknown. It has no much larger one-base neighbor in the sample; base qualities were not kept.

This receptor was obtained from a man between 50 and 59 years old who had recovered from COVID-19. This chain is built from TRBV2 and TRBJ2-7; a weak D assignment points to TRBD2 (6 bases agree). Sequencing was done on a sample of peripheral blood. The encoded CDR3 is CASLPPGLRHEQYF. The nucleotide sequence reads TGTGCCAGCTTGCCCCCGGGACTGCGTCACGAGCAGTACTTC.